These T cell receptor beta chains were read from a single sample in a study of CD8+CD57+ T cells in acquired aplastic anemia. TCRdb used MiXCR to reprocess the reads, holding one entry per CDR3 protein. The sample shows roughly 250,000 distinct CDR3 sequences, 82% of them seen only once. Material: sorted CD4+, CD8+, or CD8+CD57+ T cells (not recorded which) from PBMCs. The origin of the receptors is a human donor with aplastic anemia. Each CDR3 is given with its conserved first and last residue. A D gene is named only where the DNA matches it firmly. A row's size may be missing; if present it is once, few, many or a size class.

>once|TRBJ2-3|TRBD2|TRBV7-3
TGTGCCAGCAGCTTTCAAAGCGGGGGGACGGGGAATACGTATTTT
CASSFQSGGTGNTYF
>-|TRBJ2-5|-|TRBV2
TGTGCCACCAGCAGGGGCTCCAGCGAAAAGACCCATTACTTC
CATSRGSSEKTHYF
>-|TRBJ2-3|-|TRBV7-9
TGTGCCAGCAGCTCCCGGAGTAGCCGGAGTCATAATGATACGCAGTATTTT
CASSSRSSRSHNDTQYF
>few|TRBJ2-6|-|TRBV7-8
TGTGCCAGCAGCTTAGCGGGAGGTCCCGATGCGCAGGATCTGACTTTC
CASSLAGGPDAQDLTF
>-|TRBJ2-5|-|TRBV7-8
TGTGCCAGCAGCAGAGGCACAGACGAAGCAACCCAGTACTTC
CASSRGTDEATQYF
>-|TRBJ1-1|-|TRBV9
TGTGCCAGTAGTTTGGCAGAGTGCGGGACTGAAGCTTTCTTT
CASSLAECGTEAFF
>-|TRBJ2-1|-|TRBV2
TGTGCCAGCAGGGTCGGGGGCACAGTGACGCGGTATTTT
CASRVGGTVTRYF
>-|TRBJ2-1|-|TRBV7-2
TGTGCCAGCAGCGCAGGGGTTACAGCTGGACCGTTCTTT
CASSAGVTAGPFF
>-|TRBJ1-3|-|TRBV10-3
TGTGCCATCAGTCAAGATGGGGACTCTGGAAACACCATATATTTT
CAISQDGDSGNTIYF
>-|TRBJ2-5|-|TRBV7-8
TGTGCCAGCAGTTCTGCCGAGACTTGGGGAGAGACCCAGTACTTC
CASSSAETWGETQYF
>once|TRBJ2-5|TRBD1|TRBV7-8
TGTGCCAGCAGTGGACACCAACAGGGGAAGAAGGAGACCCAGTATTTC
CASSGHQQGKKETQYF
>-|TRBJ2-7|-|TRBV25-1
TGTGCCAGCAGTAAAGCTAGCAAGGACTCCTACGAGCAGTACTTC
CASSKASKDSYEQYF
>-|TRBJ1-4|-|TRBV10-3
TGTGCCATCAGTGAGTCTTGGAGGGAAAGGGGAAATGAAAAACTGTTTTTT
CAISESWRERGNEKLFF
>-|TRBJ1-5|-|TRBV19
TGTGCCAGTAGTATCTCTAGCGGGACCAACAATGCCCAGCATTTC
CASSISSGTNNAQHF
>-|TRBJ1-1|-|TRBV5-4
TGTGCCAGCAGCTTAACTAGCACAGGGAACGCTGAAGCTTTCTTT
CASSLTSTGNAEAFF
>-|TRBJ2-6|-|TRBV7-2
TGTGCCAGCAGCTTTCAAGGAGGCGCGGACACCGACCTGACTTTC
CASSFQGGADTDLTF
>-|TRBJ2-7|TRBD1|TRBV7-4
TGTGCCAGCAGTGAATCCGGGACAGGGTCCTACGAGCAGTACTTC
CASSESGTGSYEQYF
>-|TRBJ2-3|TRBD2|TRBV5-4
TGTGCCAGCAGCTTGGACAGGGCTAGCGGGACGGGGGGCACAGATACGCAGTATTTT
CASSLDRASGTGGTDTQYF
>-|TRBJ1-6|TRBD1|TRBV12-3/TRBV12-4
TGTGCCAGCAGTCCAGACAGGGGTAATTCACCCCTCCACTTT
CASSPDRGNSPLHF
>few|TRBJ2-3|TRBD1|TRBV15
TGTGCCACCAGCAGAGATCAGGGGGGCACAGATACGCAGTATTTT
CATSRDQGGTDTQYF
>once|TRBJ1-4|TRBD1|TRBV9
TGTGCCAGCAGCGTAGGACAGGGGCGGGCAACTAATGAAAAACTGTTTTTT
CASSVGQGRATNEKLFF
>few|TRBJ1-6|-|TRBV2
TGTGCCAGCAGTGAGGTCAGCGCCTCCTATAATTCACCCCTCCACTTT
CASSEVSASYNSPLHF
>-|TRBJ2-5|-|TRBV7-6
TGTGCCAGCAGCTTAGCCCACCGAGGCAAGGAGACCCAGTACTTC
CASSLAHRGKETQYF
>few|TRBJ2-3|-|TRBV5-6
TGTGCCAGCAGCTTAGATGTGAGTCCCGATACGCAGTATTTT
CASSLDVSPDTQYF
>once|TRBJ2-7|-|TRBV2
TGTGCCAGCGGCTCCAGGGGTGCTGATGAGCAGTACTTC
CASGSRGADEQYF
>many|TRBJ2-3|-|TRBV2
TGTGCCAGCAGTCCGACGTCGTTCTACAATGAGCAGTATTTT
CASSPTSFYNEQYF
>-|TRBJ2-7|-|TRBV20-1
TGCAGTGCTAGAGAGGAGGGGACCTACGAGCAGTACTTC
CSAREEGTYEQYF
>-|TRBJ2-3|TRBD1|TRBV7-2
TGTGCCAGCAGCCCCGACAGGGGGAACTACGAGCAGTACTATTTT
CASSPDRGNYEQYYF
>-|TRBJ2-3|-|TRBV7-4
TGTGCCAGCAGCTTAGAGTCAGATACGCAGTCTTTT
CASSLESDTQSF
>-|TRBJ1-1|-|TRBV9
TGTGCCAGCAGCTTAGGGCTGGCAGCGAACACTGATGCTTTCTTT
CASSLGLAANTDAFF
>-|TRBJ1-5|-|TRBV29-1
TGCGGCGGTGGCCGTACGGGGAATCAGCCCCAGCATTTT
CGGGRTGNQPQHF
>-|TRBJ1-1|TRBD1|TRBV7-6
TGTGCCAGCAGACCTGGGACAGGGAACACTGAAGCTTTCTTT
CASRPGTGNTEAFF
>-|TRBJ2-3|TRBD1|TRBV7-8
TGTGCCAGCAGCCCTCATCCAGACGGGACAGCCCTCCCCAGGGATACGCAGTATTTT
CASSPHPDGTALPRDTQYF
>-|TRBJ2-3|TRBD1|TRBV29-1
TGCAGCGGGTGGGGACAGACCACCTACGAGCAGTATTTC
CSGWGQTTYEQYF
>-|TRBJ2-3|-|TRBV7-2
TGTGCCAGCAGCTTAGCGGGAGGTCCCGATACGAAGCATTATTTT
CASSLAGGPDTKHYF
>-|TRBJ2-3|-|TRBV11-1
TGTGCCAGCAGCTTGGATAGGCAGGGAGGCACAGATACGCAGTATTTT
CASSLDRQGGTDTQYF
>-|TRBJ2-3|-|TRBV7-9
TGTGCCAGCAGCTTAGCGGGAGGCTCCGATACGAACTATTTT
CASSLAGGSDTNYF
>-|TRBJ1-1|-|TRBV7-8
TGTGCCAGCAGCGTAGAGGAATATCCCCTGGCGAACACTGAAGCTTTCTTT
CASSVEEYPLANTEAFF
>once|TRBJ1-1|-|TRBV11-3
TGTGCCAGCAGCTTCGAGCCGACAGCTTTCTTT
CASSFEPTAFF